Shown below are 29 T cell receptor beta chains from a single sample sequenced in a study of T cells in Graves' hyperthyroidism and ophthalmopathy. From RNA transcripts, TCR beta CDR3 regions were amplified. The HTBI primer set was used in a first-round RT-PCR of the TCR CDR3. Each CDR3 protein gets one entry after TCRdb re-called the multiplex PCR reads with MiXCR. The sample yields over 700,000 distinct CDR3 sequences, 38% seen once. The sample consisted of blood. The receptor source for this set is a man between 18 and 29 years old with Graves' hyperthyroidism.

The rearrangement links TRBV29-1 to TRBJ2-2; 14 nucleotides align to TRBD2. The CDR3 is 18 residues long. V lost 4 bases and J lost 7; bases outside the gene matches: 14. Germline loops: CDR1 SQVTM, CDR2 ANQGSEA. The DNA of the CDR3 is TGCAGCGTTGCGACACGACTAGCGGGGGGGCCCAGGCGCGGGGAGCTGTTTTTT. It codes for CSVATRLAGGPRRGELFF.

The genes are TRBV10-3 and TRBJ1-5, with 9 bases lining up with TRBD1. Germline V gene sequence: CDR1 ENHRY, CDR2 SYGVKD. After removal of 10 bases from V and 5 bases from J, the junction contained 6 bases not matched to a gene. The CDR3 runs to 13 residues. The CDR3 loop is CATGTGSYQPQHF. CDR3 sequence (DNA): TGTGCCACCGGGACAGGGTCTTATCAGCCCCAGCATTTT.

The rearrangement links TRBV24-1 to TRBJ1-5; perhaps TRBD1 as D (6 bases). This CDR3 is built from 16 residues. The germline gives CDR1 KGHDR, CDR2 SFDVKD. Trimming removed 2 bases at V and 5 bases at J, with 15 bases between. The CDR3 reads CATSDSQTGNYQPQHF. The DNA of the CDR3 is TGTGCCACCAGTGATTCCCAAACAGGGAACTATCAGCCCCAGCATTTT.

This clonotype has ten or more counts. The gene calls are TRBV29-1 and TRBJ2-2; D gene unclear. The CDR3 consists of 12 residues. The V end was cut by 0 bases, the J end by 5 bases, with 4 bases between. CDR1 is SQVTM, CDR2 ANQGSEA, per germline. Written as DNA, the CDR3 is TGCAGCGTTGAAGATCAGACCGGGGAGCTGTTTTTT. It translates to CSVEDQTGELFF.

This chain connects TRBV6-1 to TRBJ1-1; D is ambiguous. Germline lookup yields CDR1 MNHNS and CDR2 SASEGT. The V end was cut by 2 bases, the J end by 6 bases, with 13 bases between. The CDR3 loop spans 14 amino acids. The CDR3 coding sequence is TGTGCCAGCAGTGAACAAGAGGGTTCTGCTGAAGCTTTCTTT. Translating gives CASSEQEGSAEAFF.

The V and J genes are TRBV2 and TRBJ2-5; no clear D. CDR1 SNHLY and CDR2 FYNNEI come from the germline V gene. The ends were cut back, 7 bases at V and 5 bases at J, with 17 bases in the middle. There are 14 residues in the CDR3. The CDR3 protein is CASNPTEATETQYF. CDR3 DNA sequence: TGTGCCAGCAACCCTACCGAAGCGACGGAGACCCAGTACTTC.

In this sample, this clonotype turned up many times. The chain joins TRBV10-3 to TRBJ1-5, with 10 bases that match TRBD1. In germline, CDR1 is ENHRY, CDR2 SYGVKD. Unmatched junction bases numbered 4, after V lost 3 bases and J lost 2 bases. This CDR3 contains 16 residues. The CDR3 region has the DNA TGTGCCATCAGTGACTCGACAGGGGGCGGCAATCAGCCCCAGCATTTT. Translated: CAISDSTGGGNQPQHF.

This clonotype has just a few counts. The rearrangement uses TRBV29-1 and TRBJ2-7; possibly TRBD1 for D (6 bases). Germline CDR1 is SQVTM and CDR2 is ANQGSEA. Trimming removed 6 bases from V and 4 bases from J, with 16 bases in between. This CDR3 comprises 13 residues. CDR3 protein: CSVSSQGSYEQYF. The CDR3 DNA follows: TGCAGCGTATCATCACAGGGCTCGTACGAGCAGTACTTC.

The genes are TRBV6-6 and TRBJ1-1; D may be TRBD1 (5 bases). The V end lost 2 bases, the J end lost 1 base, and 8 bases lay between the germline ends. CDR1 and CDR2 from the germline V gene are MNHNY and SVGAGI (reference sequence). The CDR3 runs to 14 residues. CDR3 sequence reads: CASSYGQPNTEAFF. The CDR3 bases are TGTGCCAGCAGTTACGGACAACCGAACACTGAAGCTTTCTTT.

This clonotype was seen at least ten times. J is TRBJ1-6 and V is TRBV7-3; D may be TRBD1 (5 bases). Germline V CDR1 and CDR2: SGHTA, FQGTGA. V dropped 8 bases and J dropped 8 bases, with 13 bases sitting between them. The CDR3 covers 13 residues. CDR3 in amino acids: CASARVSDSPLHF. The CDR3, as DNA: TGTGCCAGCGCCAGGGTCAGTGATTCACCCCTCCACTTT.

V usage is TRBV25-1 and J usage is TRBJ2-6; D possibly corresponds to TRBD1 (5 bases). V was shortened by 4 bases and J by 2 bases, with 12 bases between the two germline ends. The length of the CDR3 is 16 residues. From germline, CDR1 is MGHDK and CDR2 SYGVNS. CDR3 coding DNA: TGTGCCAGCAGTGGTTCCGCCAGGGCTGGGGCCAACGTCCTGACTTTC. It yields the protein CASSGSARAGANVLTF.

The genes are TRBV7-9 and TRBJ1-1, with TRBD1 as a possible D gene (6 bases). Between the trimmed V and J ends, which lost 9 bases and 3 bases, there was a span of 14 bases. CDR3 length equals 13 residues. Germline CDR1 reads SEHNR; CDR2 reads FQNEAQ (reference sequence). DNA of the CDR3: TGTGCCAGTCAGGGGTTGTTGGACACTGAAGCTTTCTTT. This sequence encodes CASQGLLDTEAFF.

A single count supports this clonotype. The chain carries TRBV7-9 and TRBJ2-3; maybe TRBD2 (6 bases). V was cut by 10 bases and J by 2 bases, with 13 bases left in between. CDR3 length: 13 residues. Germline V gene sequence: CDR1 SEHNR, CDR2 FQNEAQ (reference sequence). CDR3 DNA sequence: TGTGCCATTTTCGGGGGACCCACAGATACGCAGTATTTT. Translation: CAIFGGPTDTQYF.

This clonotype was seen a handful of times. This chain connects TRBV6-1 to TRBJ1-2; D might be TRBD1 (5 bases). V was cut by 2 bases and J by 7 bases, with 17 bases left in between. Germline values: CDR1 MNHNS, CDR2 SASEGT. This CDR3 is built from 15 residues. Here the CDR3 DNA reads TGTGCCAGCAGTGAAATGCCAGGGCAAACTGGTGGCTACACCTTC. This codes for CASSEMPGQTGGYTF.

This clonotype was detected many times. The CDR3: CSVLAGAETQYF. CDR3 in DNA: TGCAGCGTCTTAGCGGGCGCAGAGACCCAGTACTTC. V is TRBV29-1 and J is TRBJ2-5; 7 bases are shared with TRBD2. Germline V gene sequence: CDR1 SQVTM, CDR2 ANQGSEA. V lost 6 bases, J lost 4 bases, and 5 bases stayed unmatched. The CDR3 spans 12 residues.

The CDR3: CSVRRQGGTEAFF. The CDR3 DNA reads TGCAGCGTTCGCAGACAGGGTGGAACTGAAGCTTTCTTT. The gene calls are TRBV29-1 and TRBJ1-1; 7 bases are a match to TRBD1. Trimming removed 5 bases from V and 5 bases from J; junction bases left unmatched: 8. Germline V CDR1 and CDR2: SQVTM, ANQGSEA. The CDR3 is made up of 13 amino acids.

This clonotype was observed a few times. The V and J genes are TRBV5-6 and TRBJ2-7; 7 bases map to TRBD1. The length of the CDR3 is 14 residues. In germline, CDR1 is SGHDT, CDR2 YYEEEE. J gave up 5 bases and V 1 base, and 6 bases lay outside the gene matches. Here the CDR3 reads CASSLTGQIHEQYF. The DNA of the CDR3 is TGTGCCAGCAGCTTGACGGGACAGATTCACGAGCAGTACTTC.

Ten or more counts support this clonotype. This chain connects TRBV9 to TRBJ2-7; 7 bases are a match to TRBD1. The V and J ends lost 3 bases and 3 bases, in that order; junction bases with no gene match: 6. CDR3 size: 14 residues. Germline CDR1 SGDLS, CDR2 YYNGEE. The CDR3 reads CASSAEDRSYEQYF. DNA for the CDR3: TGTGCCAGCAGCGCAGAGGACAGGAGCTACGAGCAGTACTTC.

The chain employs TRBV20-1 and TRBJ1-5, with D maybe TRBD1 (6 bases). The CDR3 spans 14 residues. Trimming took off 1 base at V and 11 bases at J, with 18 bases between the two ends. CDR1 DFQATT and CDR2 SNEGSKA come from the germline V gene (reference sequence). This CDR3 is CSARGGQNSRAQHF. CDR3 DNA sequence: TGCAGTGCTAGAGGCGGACAGAACTCTAGAGCCCAGCATTTT.

The chain employs TRBV10-3 and TRBJ1-5; the D is unclear. Germline V gene sequence: CDR1 ENHRY, CDR2 SYGVKD. V was clipped by 10 bases and J by 6 bases, with 13 bases between them. This CDR3 has 12 amino acids. For the CDR3, the DNA is TGTGCCAGCCAAGAAGGGATTCAGCCCCAGCATTTT. This gives the protein CASQEGIQPQHF.

The rearrangement joins TRBV11-2 to TRBJ1-1, with TRBD1 identical over 7 bases. Germline CDR1 reads SGHAT; CDR2 reads FQNNGV. V was clipped by 4 bases and J by 1 base; unmatched bases: 6. This CDR3 region has 15 residues. CDR3 protein: CASSSDRDRNTEAFF. As DNA, the CDR3 is TGTGCCAGCAGCTCAGACCGGGACAGGAACACTGAAGCTTTCTTT.

V usage is TRBV4-1 and J usage is TRBJ1-1; 7 bases map to TRBD1. This CDR3 is 15 amino acids long. The germline V gene has CDR1 MGHRA and CDR2 YSYEKL. V gave up 1 base and J gave up 3 bases; unmatched junction bases: 5. The CDR3 spells CASSQGQGVDTEAFF. The CDR3 coding sequence is TGCGCCAGCAGCCAAGGGCAGGGGGTAGACACTGAAGCTTTCTTT.

The chain employs TRBV12-5 and TRBJ1-1; 7 nucleotides align to TRBD1. The CDR3 covers 12 residues. Germline V gives CDR1 LGHNT, CDR2 FRNRAP. The CDR3 sequence: CASRKGTVEAFF. In DNA form, the CDR3 reads TGTGCCAGCAGAAAGGGGACAGTTGAAGCTTTCTTT.

This clonotype came up a few times. V usage is TRBV20-1 and J usage is TRBJ2-7, with 9 bases aligning to TRBD1. The CDR3 sequence is 15 residues long. Germline CDR1 is DFQATT and CDR2 is SNEGSKA (reference sequence). The V gene end was trimmed by 0 bases and the J gene end by 7 bases; junction bases not matched to a gene: 10. In nucleotides, the CDR3 is TGCAGTGCTAGAGATTGGGGGACAGGGAAAGAAGAGCAGTACTTC. This translates into CSARDWGTGKEEQYF.

The sample holds a few counts of this clonotype. J is TRBJ2-2 and V is TRBV20-1; D might be TRBD1 or TRBD2, each matching 6 bases. The CDR3 has 15 amino acids. The ends were cut back, 0 bases at V and 2 bases at J, with 10 bases in the middle. CDR1 is DFQATT, CDR2 SNEGSKA, per germline (reference sequence). CDR3 in amino acids: CSARDTGGNTGELFF. CDR3 nucleotides: TGCAGTGCTAGAGATACCGGGGGCAACACCGGGGAGCTGTTTTTT.

The sample holds a few counts of this clonotype. The J gene is TRBJ2-7, the V gene TRBV19; either TRBD1 or TRBD2 may supply D (5 bases each). This CDR3 is built from 15 residues. Germline CDR1 and CDR2: LNHDA and SQIVND (reference sequence). Trimming left V 3 bases short and J 3 bases short, with 15 bases between. DNA of the CDR3: TGTGCCAGTAGTATGAACCCCTTGGGGGACTACGAGCAGTACTTC. Translation gives CASSMNPLGDYEQYF. Combining the CDR3 with reference TRBV19 and TRBJ2-7 gives the whole variable domain DGGITQSPKYLFRKEGQNVTLSCEQNLNHDAMYWYRQDPGQGLRLIYYSQIVNDFQKGDIAEGYSVSREKKESFPLTVTSAQKNPTAFYLCASSMNPLGDYEQYFGPGTRLTVT.

This clonotype showed up just a few times. The chain is built from TRBV6-5 and TRBJ2-5; 8 bases agree with TRBD2. V was clipped by 0 bases and J by 4 bases; unmatched bases: 4. The CDR3 is 15 amino acids. CDR1 is MNHEY, CDR2 SVGAGI, per germline. CDR3 protein: CASSYSGGAIETQYF. As DNA, the CDR3 is TGTGCCAGCAGTTACTCCGGGGGGGCAATAGAGACCCAGTACTTC.

This clonotype was seen repeatedly, ten times or more. This rearrangement joins TRBV25-1 to TRBJ1-5; possibly TRBD1 for D (5 bases). The V gene lost 1 base and the J gene lost 3 bases, with 13 bases spanning the gap. The CDR3 contains 16 residues. The germline gives CDR1 MGHDK, CDR2 SYGVNS. CDR3 amino acids: CASSEFIRVDNQPQHF. For the CDR3, the DNA is TGTGCCAGCAGTGAATTTATCAGGGTTGACAATCAGCCCCAGCATTTT.

The chain uses TRBV7-2 and TRBJ2-5; TRBD2 matches at 7 bases. Germline V gene lookup returns CDR1 SGHTA and CDR2 FQGNSA. V lost 5 bases, J lost 4 bases, and 4 bases stayed unmatched. The CDR3 extends over 13 amino acids. CDR3 in amino acids: CASSPTSLETQYF. The CDR3 nucleotides are TGTGCCAGCAGCCCGACTAGCCTAGAGACCCAGTACTTC.